The 15 T cell receptor beta chains reported below all come from one sample, sequenced in a study of blood T cell repertoires in COVID-19. Method: immunoSEQ multiplex PCR; TCRdb's copy keeps in-frame clones and lacks some. The table lists almost 200,000 clones, around four fifths of them singletons. The specimen sequenced was peripheral blood. These TCRs come from a man in his sixties with COVID-19, enrolled during active disease.

The V and J genes are TRBV19 and TRBJ1-6; TRBD1 is a possible D gene (6 bases). V dropped 5 bases and J dropped 9 bases, with 14 bases sitting between them. Germline values: CDR1 LNHDA, CDR2 SQIVND (reference sequence). This CDR3 is built from 14 residues. CDR3 sequence reads: CASSAGQGISPLHF. The CDR3 DNA is TGTGCCAGTAGTGCCGGCCAGGGGATTTCACCCCTCCACTTT.

This clone appeared a few times. Other DNA sequences in this specimen translate into the identical CDR3. CDR3 sequence reads: CASSYSGQRNQPQHF. CDR3 in DNA: TGTGCCAGCAGTTACTCCGGACAGCGCAATCAGCCCCAGCATTTT. This chain joins TRBV6-5 and TRBJ1-5; a weak D match, TRBD1 (6 bases). The V gene lost 0 bases and the J gene lost 2 bases, with 8 bases spanning the gap. Germline V gene lookup returns CDR1 MNHEY and CDR2 SVGAGI. The CDR3 length is 15 residues.

The chain carries TRBV5-4 and TRBJ1-4; possibly TRBD1 for D (5 bases). Trimming removed 4 bases from V and 5 bases from J, with 18 bases in between. The germline V gene has CDR1 SGHNT and CDR2 YYREEE (reference sequence). The CDR3 consists of 16 residues. The CDR3 nucleotides read TGTGCCAGCAGCCGGTCGGGGGGGGACCGAAATGAAAAACTGTTTTTT. It translates to CASSRSGGDRNEKLFF.

V usage is TRBV5-1 and J usage is TRBJ2-1, with 13 positions matching TRBD2. Germline lookup yields CDR1 SGHRS and CDR2 YFSETQ. The junction had 9 bases not matched to a gene; V was cut back by 6 bases and J by 9 bases. The CDR3 consists of 15 residues. The CDR3 DNA sequence: TGCGCCAGCAATCGCGGGACTAGCGGGATTGGTGAGCAGTTCTTC. Protein product: CASNRGTSGIGEQFF. Combining the CDR3 with reference TRBV5-1 and TRBJ2-1 gives the whole variable domain KAGVTQTPRYLIKTRGQQVTLSCSPISGHRSVSWYQQTPGQGLQFLFEYFSETQRNKGNFPGRFSGRQFSNSRSEMNVSTLELGDSALYLCASNRGTSGIGEQFFGPGTRLTVL.

V is TRBV6-5 and J is TRBJ1-3; 8 bases are shared with TRBD1. Germline CDR1 is MNHEY and CDR2 is SVGAGI. Trimming cost V 5 bases and J 0 bases; bases outside gene matches: 3. The CDR3 runs to 15 residues. This CDR3 reads CASSTGGVSGNTIYF. CDR3 nucleotide sequence: TGTGCCAGCAGTACAGGGGGGGTCTCTGGAAACACCATATATTTT.

The chain uses TRBV11-2 and TRBJ2-7; D is unclear. V gave up 2 bases and J gave up 5 bases, with 7 bases separating them. This CDR3 comprises 12 residues. The germline V gene encodes CDR1 SGHAT and CDR2 FQNNGV. Here the CDR3 DNA reads TGTGCCAGCAGCTTATTTATTGACGAGCAGTACTTC. Translating gives CASSLFIDEQYF.

The chain links TRBV2 to TRBJ1-5, with 7 bases aligning to TRBD1. Germline V gene lookup returns CDR1 SNHLY and CDR2 FYNNEI. V gave up 5 bases and J gave up 1 base; unmatched junction bases: 5. The CDR3 runs 15 residues. CDR3: CASSRGGGSNQPQHF. The DNA of the CDR3 is TGTGCCAGCAGTAGAGGGGGCGGAAGCAATCAGCCCCAGCATTTT.

J is TRBJ1-2 and V is TRBV5-5; 8 bases fit TRBD1. V lost 3 bases, J lost 2 bases, and 3 bases stayed unmatched. The CDR3 loop spans 14 amino acids. Germline CDR1 reads SGHKS; CDR2 reads YYEKEE (reference sequence). The CDR3 here is CASSSRDRNYGYTF. CDR3 DNA sequence: TGTGCCAGCAGCTCCCGGGACAGGAACTATGGCTACACCTTC. Complete variable domain (other parts from reference TRBV5-5 and TRBJ1-2): DAGVTQSPTHLIKTRGQQVTLRCSPISGHKSVSWYQQVLGQGPQFIFQYYEKEERGRGNFPDRFSARQFPNYSSELNVNALLLGDSALYLCASSSRDRNYGYTFGSGTRLTVV.

The rearrangement links TRBV7-9 to TRBJ2-7; possibly TRBD2 for D (5 bases). Trimming took 2 bases from V and 2 from J, leaving 16 bases between them. Germline loops: CDR1 SEHNR, CDR2 FQNEAQ (reference sequence). CDR3 length: 16 amino acids. In nucleotides, the CDR3 is TGTGCCAGCAGCTTATGGACTCCGTTAGGAGCCTACGAGCAGTACTTC. Protein sequence: CASSLWTPLGAYEQYF.

This clone occurred once. The chain combines TRBV7-2 with TRBJ1-1; weak D call: TRBD1 (5 bases). CDR3 size: 14 residues. Trimming pared 2 bases from V and 0 bases from J, leaving 7 bases between. CDR1 is SGHTA and CDR2 is FQGNSA in the germline V gene. CDR3 bases: TGTGCCAGCAGCTTACAGACAGTGAACACTGAAGCTTTCTTT. Translation: CASSLQTVNTEAFF.

The chain joins TRBV28 to TRBJ2-3; the match to TRBD2 covers 16 bases. V trimming: 2 bases; J trimming: 8 bases; junction bases outside the gene matches: 4. The CDR3 runs to 16 residues. Germline lookup yields CDR1 MDHEN and CDR2 SYDVKM. The CDR3 protein is CASSLGTSGRAGTQYF. CDR3 sequence (DNA): TGTGCCAGCAGTTTAGGGACTAGCGGGAGGGCTGGTACGCAGTATTTT.

The chain couples TRBV6-6 to TRBJ2-7, with 10 positions matching TRBD1. The CDR3 extends over 16 amino acids. With 6 bases clipped from V and 5 bases from J, the junction kept 13 bases outside the gene matches. Germline values: CDR1 MNHNY, CDR2 SVGAGI (reference sequence). The CDR3 DNA reads as TGTGCCAGCAGGCCCCAGGGGGGGACAGGGGCCCACGAGCAGTACTTC. It specifies CASRPQGGTGAHEQYF.

The V call is TRBV29-1, the J call TRBJ1-2; tentative D call: TRBD1 (5 bases). V was clipped by 4 bases and J by 8 bases, with 14 bases between them. CDR3 length equals 12 residues. Germline V gene data show CDR1 as SQVTM and CDR2 as ANQGSEA. The CDR3 loop is CSVGQYLLGYTF. The DNA of the CDR3 is TGCAGCGTTGGACAGTATCTCCTAGGCTACACCTTC.

V and J are TRBV7-2 and TRBJ1-4; the match to TRBD1 covers 9 bases. This CDR3 has 17 residues. Germline CDR1 SGHTA, CDR2 FQGNSA. V lost 1 base, J lost 8 bases, and 11 bases stayed unmatched. CDR3 coding DNA: TGTGCCAGCAGCTTAGATTACTGGACAGGGGAAAGGGAAAAACTGTTTTTT. It codes for CASSLDYWTGEREKLFF.

V and J are TRBV10-1 and TRBJ2-1; 7 bases line up with TRBD2. Germline CDR1 reads WNHNN; CDR2 reads SYGVQD (reference sequence). The V segment lost 6 bases and the J segment 1 base; nucleotides outside the gene matches: 9. This CDR3 contains 16 residues. The CDR3 protein is CASSPERGPSYNEQFF. Written as DNA, the CDR3 is TGCGCCAGCAGCCCCGAGCGGGGCCCATCCTACAATGAGCAGTTCTTC.